This T cell receptor (beta chain) was identified in a study of siplizumab effects on memory and regulatory T cells. Overall study results and limits: Proliferating Tregs' suppressive function in siplizumab cultures went unconfirmed. In roughly 80-96% of proliferating CD4+ or CD8+ clones, a naive or memory phenotype could not be assigned. Siplizumab caused a significant drop in alloreactive sequences traceable to unstimulated CD4+ memory cells.

The assay was immunoSEQ multiplex PCR, and TCRdb's table has in-frame clones only and misses some. Altogether more than 60,000 clones are present, 90% to 95% being singletons, with the ten largest covering roughly 4.7%. As regards this clone: Its cognate antigen is unknown.

The CDR3 spans 14 residues. V gave up 4 bases and J gave up 8 bases, with 18 bases separating them. The germline gives CDR1 SGDLS, CDR2 YYNGEE. Specimen: CD8+ T cells sorted from blood. This clonotype originated in a human donor in good health. The chain links TRBV9 to TRBJ2-5; the D call may be TRBD1 or TRBD2 (6 bases each). The CDR3 loop reads CASSPVGGYETQYF. The CDR3 DNA reads TGTGCCAGCAGCCCAGTAGGGGGGTATGAAACCCAGTACTTC.